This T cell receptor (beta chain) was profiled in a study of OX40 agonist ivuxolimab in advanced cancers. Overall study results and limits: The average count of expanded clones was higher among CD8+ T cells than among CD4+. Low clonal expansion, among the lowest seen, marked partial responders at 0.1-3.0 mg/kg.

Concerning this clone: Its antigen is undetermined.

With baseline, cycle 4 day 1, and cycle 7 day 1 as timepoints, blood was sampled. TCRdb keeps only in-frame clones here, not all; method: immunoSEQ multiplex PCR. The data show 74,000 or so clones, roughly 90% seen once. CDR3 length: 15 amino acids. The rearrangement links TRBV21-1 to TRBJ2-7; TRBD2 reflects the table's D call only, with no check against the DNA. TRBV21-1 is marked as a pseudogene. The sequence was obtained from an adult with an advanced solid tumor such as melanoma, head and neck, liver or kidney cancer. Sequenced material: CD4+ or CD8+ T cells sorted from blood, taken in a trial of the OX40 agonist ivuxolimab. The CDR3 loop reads CASSVTSGRVYEQYF. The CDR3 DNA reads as TGTGCCAGCAGCGTTACTAGCGGGAGGGTCTACGAGCAGTACTTC.